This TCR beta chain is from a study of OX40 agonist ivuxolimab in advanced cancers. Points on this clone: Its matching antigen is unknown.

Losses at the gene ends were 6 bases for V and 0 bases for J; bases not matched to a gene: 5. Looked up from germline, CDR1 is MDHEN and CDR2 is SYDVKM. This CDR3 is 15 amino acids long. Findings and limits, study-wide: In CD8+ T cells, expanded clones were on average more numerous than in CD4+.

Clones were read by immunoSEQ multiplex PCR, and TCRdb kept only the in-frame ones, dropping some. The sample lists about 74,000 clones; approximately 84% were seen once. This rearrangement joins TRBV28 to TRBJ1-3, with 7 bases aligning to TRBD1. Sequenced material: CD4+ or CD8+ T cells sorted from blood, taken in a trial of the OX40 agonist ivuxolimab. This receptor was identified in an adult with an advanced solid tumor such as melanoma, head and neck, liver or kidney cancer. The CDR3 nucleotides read TGTGCCAGCAGGTCAGGACAGGTCTCTGGAAACACCATATATTTT. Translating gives CASRSGQVSGNTIYF. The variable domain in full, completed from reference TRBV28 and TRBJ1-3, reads DVKVTQSSRYLVKRTGEKVFLECVQDMDHENMFWYRQDPGLGLRLIYFSYDVKMKEKGDIPEGYSVSREKKERFSLILESASTNQTSMYLCASRSGQVSGNTIYFGEGSWLTVV.